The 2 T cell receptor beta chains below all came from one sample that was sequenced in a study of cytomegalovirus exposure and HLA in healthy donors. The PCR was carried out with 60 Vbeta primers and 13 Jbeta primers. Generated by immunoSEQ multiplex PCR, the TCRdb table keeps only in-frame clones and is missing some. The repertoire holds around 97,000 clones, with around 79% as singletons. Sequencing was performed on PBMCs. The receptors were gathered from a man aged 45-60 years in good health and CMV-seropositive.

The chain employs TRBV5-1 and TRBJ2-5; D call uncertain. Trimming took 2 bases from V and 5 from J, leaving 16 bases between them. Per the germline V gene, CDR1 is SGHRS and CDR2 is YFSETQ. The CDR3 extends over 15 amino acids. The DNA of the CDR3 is TGCGCCAGCAGCTTTAGCCTCGACCCAAGGGAGACCCAGTACTTC. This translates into CASSFSLDPRETQYF.

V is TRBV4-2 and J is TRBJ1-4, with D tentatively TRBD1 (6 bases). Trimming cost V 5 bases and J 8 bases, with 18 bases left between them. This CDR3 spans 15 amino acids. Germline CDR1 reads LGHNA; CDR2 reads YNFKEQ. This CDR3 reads CASSFISGVSEKLFF. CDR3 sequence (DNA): TGTGCCAGCAGCTTTATATCAGGGGTCTCAGAAAAACTGTTTTTT.